This T cell receptor beta chain was recorded in a study of T-cell reconstitution after alpha-beta-depleted transplantation in children. This clonotype occurred a few times. This CDR3 is 14 amino acids long. Germline V gene sequence: CDR1 SNHLY, CDR2 FYNNEI. The V and J ends lost 0 bases and 2 bases respectively, with 7 bases between them. TCRbeta library construction was performed incorporating unique molecular identifiers. TCRdb re-derived calls from the PCR reads in MiXCR, one entry per CDR3 protein. This sample has about 870,000 distinct CDR3 sequences, with less than 20% found just once. The rearrangement joins TRBV2 to TRBJ2-5; D unresolved. The sequence was obtained from a male patient younger than 18 who had a stem cell transplant for acute lymphoblastic leukemia, so the T cells may come from the graft donor. The sequences come from PBMCs, mostly from graft donor cells, collected 360 days after TCRalphabeta/CD19-depleted stem cell transplant. The CDR3 reads CASSEAWVQETQYF. CDR3 coding DNA: TGTGCCAGCAGTGAAGCATGGGTTCAAGAGACCCAGTACTTC.